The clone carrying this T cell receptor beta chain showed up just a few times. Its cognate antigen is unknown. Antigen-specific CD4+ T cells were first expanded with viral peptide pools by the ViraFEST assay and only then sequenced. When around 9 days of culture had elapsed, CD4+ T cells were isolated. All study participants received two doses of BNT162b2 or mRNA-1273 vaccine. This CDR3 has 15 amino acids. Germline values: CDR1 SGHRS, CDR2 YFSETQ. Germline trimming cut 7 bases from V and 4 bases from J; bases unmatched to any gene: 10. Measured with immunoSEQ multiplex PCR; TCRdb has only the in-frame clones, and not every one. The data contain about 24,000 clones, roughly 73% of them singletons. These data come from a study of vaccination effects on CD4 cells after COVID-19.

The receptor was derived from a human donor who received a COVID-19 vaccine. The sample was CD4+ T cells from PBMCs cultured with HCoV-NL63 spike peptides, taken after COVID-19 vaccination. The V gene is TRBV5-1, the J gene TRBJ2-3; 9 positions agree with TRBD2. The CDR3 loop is CASARGAGGSDTQYF. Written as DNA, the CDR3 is TGCGCCAGCGCCCGAGGGGCGGGGGGGTCAGATACGCAGTATTTT.